This T cell receptor beta chain was profiled in a study of patients and donors after allogeneic stem cell transplantation. TCRdb itself ran the RT-PCR reads through MiXCR, one entry per CDR3 protein. The top ten hold 5% to 7.5% of the sample, which has about a million distinct CDR3 sequences, about 20% seen once. With 11 bases clipped from V and 0 bases from J, the junction kept 11 bases outside the gene matches. Germline V gene data show CDR1 as SEHNR and CDR2 as FQNEAQ (reference sequence). This CDR3 region has 16 residues. The chain joins TRBV7-9 to TRBJ2-7, with TRBD2 identical over 12 bases. This sequence originates from a human donor who was either an allogeneic HSCT recipient or a stem cell or donor lymphocyte infusion donor (not recorded which). It is not recorded whose cells these are; they may come from a transplant donor. What was sequenced was blood, either unsorted or a sorted T cell fraction (not recorded which). CDR3 DNA: TGTGCCTCGGCTCGCGGACTAGCGGGAAGCTCCTACGAGCAGTACTTC. It yields the protein CASARGLAGSSYEQYF.